These T cell receptor beta chains were read from a single sample in a study of cytomegalovirus exposure and HLA in healthy donors. Method: immunoSEQ multiplex PCR; TCRdb's copy keeps in-frame clones and lacks some. The data show roughly 150,000 clones, around three quarters seen once. Sample: PBMCs. Every receptor here comes from a male donor in good health and CMV-seronegative. Each CDR3 is given with its conserved first and last residue. The D gene is left open where the match is weak. Only some rows state a clone size, as once, few, many or a class for expanded clones.

j_gene	v_gene	d_gene	abundance	CDR3nt	CDR3aa
TRBJ2-5	TRBV11-2	TRBD1	once	TGTGCCAGCAGCTCACAGGGGGCGAGTATGGAGACCCAGTACTTC	CASSSQGASMETQYF
TRBJ2-7	TRBV27	.	few	TGTGCCAGCAGTTACCCCAGGGTTTGGACCCACGAGCAGTACTTC	CASSYPRVWTHEQYF
TRBJ2-7	TRBV2	TRBD1	.	TGTGCCAGCAGAAGTCAGGGGGAAGGAGCCTACGAGCAGTACTTC	CASRSQGEGAYEQYF
TRBJ1-2	TRBV2	TRBD1	.	TGTGCCAGCAGTTTCGACAGGGAGGATGGCTACACCTTC	CASSFDREDGYTF
TRBJ2-7	TRBV28	TRBD1	.	TGTGCCAGCAGTGCCGGGACAGTCTCCTACGAGCAGTACTTC	CASSAGTVSYEQYF
TRBJ2-2	TRBV2	.	.	TGTGCCAGCAGGGGGAGGACCCTAACCGGGGAGCTGTTTTTT	CASRGRTLTGELFF
TRBJ2-3	TRBV10-3	TRBD2	once	TGTGCCATCAGGAGGACTAGCGGGAACACAGATACGCAGTATTTT	CAIRRTSGNTDTQYF
TRBJ1-5	TRBV4-2	TRBD1	.	TGTGCCAGCAGCTCCCACGGACAGGACAATCAGCCCCAGCATTTT	CASSSHGQDNQPQHF
TRBJ1-2	TRBV5-4	TRBD1	.	TGTGCCAGCAGAAGGGACAGGGGGCCCTATGGCTACACCTTC	CASRRDRGPYGYTF
TRBJ2-2	TRBV6-5	.	.	TGTGCCAGCAGTTACCGCACCGGGGAGCTGTTTTTT	CASSYRTGELFF
TRBJ2-2	TRBV6-5	.	.	TGTGCCAGCAGCCGGGGGGCTGATTTGACCGGGGAGCTGTTTTTT	CASSRGADLTGELFF
TRBJ2-3	TRBV27	TRBD2	.	TGTGCCAGCAGTTTGAATAGCGGGAGACGCACAGATACGCAGTATTTT	CASSLNSGRRTDTQYF
TRBJ2-4	TRBV5-1	.	.	TGCGCCAGCAGCTTATCCGTTAGTACCAAAAACATTCAGTACTTC	CASSLSVSTKNIQYF
TRBJ1-5	TRBV28	TRBD1	few	TGTGCCAGCAGTCCTATCGGACAGGACAACAATCAGCCCCAGCATTTT	CASSPIGQDNNQPQHF
TRBJ1-2	TRBV19	TRBD1	.	TGTGCCAGTAGTATCCGAGCGCCGGGACAGAGTGATGGCTACACCTTC	CASSIRAPGQSDGYTF
TRBJ1-5	TRBV2	TRBD1	.	TGTGCCAGCAGCGGGGGACAGGGGGGCTTTCAGCCCCAGCATTTT	CASSGGQGGFQPQHF
TRBJ2-7	TRBV18	TRBD1	.	TGTGCCAGCTCCCCCGCCCCGGACAGGGACTCCTACGAGCAGTACTTC	CASSPAPDRDSYEQYF
TRBJ1-6	TRBV7-8	.	.	TGTGCCAGCAGCCCCGGCGGGGATCCGGATTCACCCCTCCACTTT	CASSPGGDPDSPLHF
TRBJ2-5	TRBV7-9	.	.	TGTGCCAGCAGCTTAGCGGCAGGGGCTCAAGAGACCCAGTACTTC	CASSLAAGAQETQYF
TRBJ2-7	TRBV6-1	TRBD1	.	TGTGCCAGCAGCCTGACAGGGACCTACGAGCAGTACTTC	CASSLTGTYEQYF
TRBJ2-1	TRBV9	TRBD2	.	TGTGCCAGCAGCGTAGTAACTAGCGCCACGGGTGAGCAGTTCTTC	CASSVVTSATGEQFF
TRBJ1-5	TRBV19	.	.	TGTGCCAGTAGTATTTTGTGGGGGGACAATCAGCCCCAGCATTTT	CASSILWGDNQPQHF
TRBJ1-1	TRBV15	.	few	TGTGCCACCGGGACATCCTCGATTGGCACTGAAGCTTTCTTT	CATGTSSIGTEAFF
TRBJ2-5	TRBV6-6	TRBD1	.	TGTGCCAGCATTAAGGACAGGCAGCAAGAGACCCAGTACTTC	CASIKDRQQETQYF
TRBJ1-2	TRBV11-1	TRBD1	few	TGTGCCAGCAGCCCCAGGACAGGGTCCAATAACTATGGCTACACCTTC	CASSPRTGSNNYGYTF
TRBJ2-2	TRBV2	TRBD1	.	TGTGCCAGCAGTGTCTATGAGGGGGCGACCGGGGAGCTGTTTTTT	CASSVYEGATGELFF
TRBJ1-5	TRBV5-8	TRBD1	.	TGTGCCAGCAACGAAGACAGGGGCCCCAGGGAGCCCCAGCATTTT	CASNEDRGPREPQHF
TRBJ2-2	TRBV5-1	.	.	TGCGCCAGCAGCTTCTGGCAGACGAACACCGGGGAGCTGTTTTTT	CASSFWQTNTGELFF
TRBJ2-3	TRBV4-3	TRBD2	.	TGCGCCAGCAGCCAGAGGGCGGATAGCGGGCCGAGAGATACGCAGTATTTT	CASSQRADSGPRDTQYF
TRBJ2-7	TRBV2	TRBD1	.	TGTGCCAGCGGGTCGGGACAGGGGCAGTACGAGCAGTACTTC	CASGSGQGQYEQYF
TRBJ2-5	TRBV2	.	.	TGTGCCAGCAGTGGGGACTCCCAGGAGATCCAGTACTTC	CASSGDSQEIQYF
TRBJ1-2	TRBV28	TRBD1	.	TGTGCCAGCAGTGGGGACAGGGTTTATGGCTACACCTTC	CASSGDRVYGYTF
TRBJ2-1	TRBV18	TRBD1	.	TGTGCCAGCTCACCGTTCCGGGACAGCTACTACAATGAGCAGTTCTTC	CASSPFRDSYYNEQFF